This entry concerns a single TCR beta chain. The sample is drawn from a study of shared clonotypes between healthy human individuals. Repertoires were generated with immunoSEQ multiplex PCR, while TCRdb's copy carries only in-frame clones and drops some. The sample has about 490,000 clones, around 80% seen once. The germline gives CDR1 KGHSH, CDR2 LQKENI. Trimming removed 4 bases from V and 5 bases from J; junction bases left unmatched: 7. The CDR3 loop spans 14 amino acids. This receptor was taken from a woman in her thirties or forties in good health. Some clones in this sample may be carry-over from other donors' samples. This chain uses TRBV18 with TRBJ2-7; 8 bases are a match to TRBD1. Specimen: PBMCs. CDR3: CASSLGTGIDEQYF. DNA of the CDR3: TGTGCCAGCTCACTAGGGACAGGTATCGACGAGCAGTACTTC.